The sequence of this T cell receptor (beta chain) was determined in a study of cytomegalovirus exposure and HLA in healthy donors. PCR involved 60 Vbeta and 13 Jbeta primers. Libraries were prepared by immunoSEQ multiplex PCR; TCRdb keeps only in-frame clonotypes and omits some of them. The sample gives 150,000 to 200,000 clones, more than 85% of which show up once; 1.5% to 2% is in the top ten. With respect to this clone: Its antigen is as yet unknown.

V was clipped by 3 bases and J by 9 bases, with 13 bases between them. CDR1 is SGHRS and CDR2 is YFSETQ in the germline V gene. The CDR3 runs to 13 residues. Findings and limits, study-wide: Earlier analysis looked at TCR beta V segments, and most were productive about 90% or about 30% of the time.

This TCR was recovered from a woman aged 18-29 years in good health and CMV-seronegative. The chain joins TRBV5-1 to TRBJ2-1, with D tentatively TRBD2 (5 bases). The specimen was PBMCs. Here the CDR3 reads CASSSFPGSEQFF. The CDR3 bases are TGCGCCAGCAGCTCCTTCCCGGGGTCTGAGCAGTTCTTC.